This T cell receptor (beta chain) derives from a study of blood T cells in healthy people across ages. Whole-study findings and limits: Not knowing donor CMV status may have confounded expanded clonotype changes.

For this clonotype: Its cognate antigen is unknown.

Combining a sample-barcoded 5' primer with a J-beta primer mix, a second PCR ran for about 6 to 12 cycles. TCRdb independently ran MiXCR on the 5' RACE reads; one entry per CDR3 protein. The sample gives roughly 800,000 distinct CDR3 sequences, 53% of which show up once; about 42% is in the top ten. Germline V lookup: CDR1 SQVTM, CDR2 ANQGSEA. The V gene lost 4 bases and the J gene lost 3 bases, with 19 bases spanning the gap. The CDR3 is 15 residues long. The chain couples TRBV29-1 to TRBJ2-7; possibly TRBD2 for D (5 bases). The receptor's source is an older man in good health. The sample comprised blood. CDR3 region: CSVGAPGSPNYEQYF. CDR3 nucleotide sequence: TGCAGCGTTGGGGCCCCGGGGAGCCCCAACTACGAGCAGTACTTC.